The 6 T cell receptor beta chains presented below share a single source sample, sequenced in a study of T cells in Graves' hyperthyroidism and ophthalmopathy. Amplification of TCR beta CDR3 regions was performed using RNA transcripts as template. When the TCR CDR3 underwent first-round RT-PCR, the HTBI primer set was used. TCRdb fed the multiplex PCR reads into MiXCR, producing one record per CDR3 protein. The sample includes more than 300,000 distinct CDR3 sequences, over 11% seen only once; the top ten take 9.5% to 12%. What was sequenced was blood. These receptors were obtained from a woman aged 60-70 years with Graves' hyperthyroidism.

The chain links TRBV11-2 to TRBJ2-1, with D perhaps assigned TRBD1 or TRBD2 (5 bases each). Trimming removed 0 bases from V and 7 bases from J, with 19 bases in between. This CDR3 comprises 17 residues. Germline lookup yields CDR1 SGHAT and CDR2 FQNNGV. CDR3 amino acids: CASSLENTGDLGNEQFF. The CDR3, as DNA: TGTGCCAGCAGCTTAGAAAACACCGGGGACCTTGGGAATGAGCAGTTCTTC.

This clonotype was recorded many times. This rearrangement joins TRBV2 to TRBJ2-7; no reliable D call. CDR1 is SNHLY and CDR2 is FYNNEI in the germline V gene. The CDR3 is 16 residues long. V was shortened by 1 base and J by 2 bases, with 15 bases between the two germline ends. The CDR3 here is CASSEGPLALAYEQYF. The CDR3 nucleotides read TGTGCCAGCAGTGAAGGACCACTGGCTTTGGCCTACGAGCAGTACTTC.

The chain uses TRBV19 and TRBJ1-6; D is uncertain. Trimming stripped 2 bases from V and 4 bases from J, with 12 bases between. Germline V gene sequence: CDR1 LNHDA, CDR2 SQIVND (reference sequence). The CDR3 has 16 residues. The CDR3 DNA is TGTGCCAGTAGTATACAAGGGAACCAATATAATTCACCCCTCCACTTT. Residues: CASSIQGNQYNSPLHF.

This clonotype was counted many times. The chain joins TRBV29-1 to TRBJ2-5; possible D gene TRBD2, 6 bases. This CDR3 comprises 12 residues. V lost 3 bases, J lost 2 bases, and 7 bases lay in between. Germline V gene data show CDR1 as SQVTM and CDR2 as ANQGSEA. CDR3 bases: TGCAGCGTTGAGCGGGGACAAGAGACCCAGTACTTC. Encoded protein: CSVERGQETQYF.

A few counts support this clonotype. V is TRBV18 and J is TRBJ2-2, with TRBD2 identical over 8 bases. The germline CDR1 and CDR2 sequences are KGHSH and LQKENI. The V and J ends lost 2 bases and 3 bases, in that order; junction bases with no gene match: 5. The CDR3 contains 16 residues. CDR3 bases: TGTGCCAGCTCACCAACCGGGACTAGGGACACCGGGGAGCTGTTTTTT. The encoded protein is CASSPTGTRDTGELFF.

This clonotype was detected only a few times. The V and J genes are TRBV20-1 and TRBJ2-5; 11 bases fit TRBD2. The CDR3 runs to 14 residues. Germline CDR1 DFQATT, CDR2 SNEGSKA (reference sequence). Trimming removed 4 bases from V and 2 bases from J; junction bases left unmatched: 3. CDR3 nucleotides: TGCAGTGCTATCGGGACTAGCGGACAAGAGACCCAGTACTTC. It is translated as CSAIGTSGQETQYF.